This T cell receptor (beta chain) is drawn from a study of T cell repertoires in ileal Crohn's disease. Regarding the study as a whole: Compared with non-smokers, active smokers at surgery showed more clonal expansions.

Libraries were prepared by immunoSEQ multiplex PCR; TCRdb keeps only in-frame clonotypes and omits some of them. Among more than 11,000 clones listed, 70% to 90% were seen once. The V segment lost 5 bases and the J segment 8 bases; nucleotides outside the gene matches: 11. Germline lookup yields CDR1 KGHSH and CDR2 LQKENI. The CDR3 sequence is 14 residues long. Regarding this clone: No antigen is known for it.

The TCR sequence derives from an adult with Crohn's disease. The chain couples TRBV18 to TRBJ1-2; TRBD1 agrees at 7 bases. The sequenced sample was ileal tissue. The CDR3 DNA sequence: TGTGCCAGCTCATTACAAACAGGGGCAGAGGGCTACACCTTC. Its translation is CASSLQTGAEGYTF. Looking up the rest from reference TRBV18 and TRBJ1-2 gives the full variable domain: NAGVMQNPRHLVRRRGQEARLRCSPMKGHSHVYWYRQLPEEGLKFMVYLQKENIIDESGMPKERFSAEFPKEGPSILRIQQVVRGDSAAYFCASSLQTGAEGYTFGSGTRLTVV.